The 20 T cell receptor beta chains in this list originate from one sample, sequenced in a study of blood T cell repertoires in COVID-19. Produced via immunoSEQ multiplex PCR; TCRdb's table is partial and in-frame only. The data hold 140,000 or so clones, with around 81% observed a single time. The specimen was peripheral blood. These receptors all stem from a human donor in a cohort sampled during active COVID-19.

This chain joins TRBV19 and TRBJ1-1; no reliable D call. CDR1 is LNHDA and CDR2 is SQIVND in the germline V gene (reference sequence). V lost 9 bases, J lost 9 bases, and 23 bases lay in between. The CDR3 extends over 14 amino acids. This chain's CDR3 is CASRSSFVEEKAFF. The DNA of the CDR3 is TGTGCCAGCCGGTCATCCTTCGTCGAGGAGAAAGCTTTCTTT. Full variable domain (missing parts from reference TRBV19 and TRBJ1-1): DGGITQSPKYLFRKEGQNVTLSCEQNLNHDAMYWYRQDPGQGLRLIYYSQIVNDFQKGDIAEGYSVSREKKESFPLTVTSAQKNPTAFYLCASRSSFVEEKAFFGQGTRLTVV.

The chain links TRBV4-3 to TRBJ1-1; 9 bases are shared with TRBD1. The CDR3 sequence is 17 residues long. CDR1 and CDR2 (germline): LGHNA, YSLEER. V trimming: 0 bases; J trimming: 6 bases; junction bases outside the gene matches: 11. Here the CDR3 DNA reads TGCGCCAGCAGCCAAGATCACTGGGGACAGGGCCTCTCTGAAGCTTTCTTT. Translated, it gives CASSQDHWGQGLSEAFF.

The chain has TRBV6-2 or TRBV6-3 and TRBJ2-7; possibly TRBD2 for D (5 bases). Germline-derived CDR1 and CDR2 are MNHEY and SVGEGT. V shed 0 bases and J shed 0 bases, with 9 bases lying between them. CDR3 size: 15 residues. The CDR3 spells CASSYSFGVSYEQYF. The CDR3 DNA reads TGTGCCAGCAGTTACTCGTTCGGGGTCTCCTACGAGCAGTACTTC.

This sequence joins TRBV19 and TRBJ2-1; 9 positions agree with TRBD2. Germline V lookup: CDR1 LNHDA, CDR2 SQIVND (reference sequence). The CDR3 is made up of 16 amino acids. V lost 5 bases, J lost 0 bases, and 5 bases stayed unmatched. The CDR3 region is CASSGGRDISYNEQFF. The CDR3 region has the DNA TGTGCCAGTAGTGGCGGGAGGGATATCTCCTACAATGAGCAGTTCTTC.

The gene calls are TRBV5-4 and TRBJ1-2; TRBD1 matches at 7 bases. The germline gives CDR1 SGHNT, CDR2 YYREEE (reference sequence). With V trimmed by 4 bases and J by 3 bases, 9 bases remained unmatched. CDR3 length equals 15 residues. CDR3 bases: TGTGCCAGCAGCCCAGAGGGGGACAGCTACTATGGCTACACCTTC. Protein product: CASSPEGDSYYGYTF.

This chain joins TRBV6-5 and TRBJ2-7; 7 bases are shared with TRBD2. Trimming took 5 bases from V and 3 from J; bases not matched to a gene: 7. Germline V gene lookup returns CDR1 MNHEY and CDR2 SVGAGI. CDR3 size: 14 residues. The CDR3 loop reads CASSPQRGFYEQYF. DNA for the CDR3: TGTGCCAGCAGTCCGCAGCGGGGCTTCTACGAGCAGTACTTC.

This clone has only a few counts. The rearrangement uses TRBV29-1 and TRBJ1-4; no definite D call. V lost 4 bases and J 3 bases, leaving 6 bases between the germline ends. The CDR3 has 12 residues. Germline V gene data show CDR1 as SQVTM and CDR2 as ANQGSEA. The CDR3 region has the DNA TGCAGCGTTGTTACAGCTAATGAAAAACTGTTTTTT. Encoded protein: CSVVTANEKLFF. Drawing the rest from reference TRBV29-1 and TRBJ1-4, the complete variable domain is SAVISQKPSRDICQRGTSLTIQCQVDSQVTMMFWYRQQPGQSLTLIATANQGSEATYESGFVIDKFPISRPNLTFSTLTVSNMSPEDSSIYLCSVVTANEKLFFGSGTQLSVL.

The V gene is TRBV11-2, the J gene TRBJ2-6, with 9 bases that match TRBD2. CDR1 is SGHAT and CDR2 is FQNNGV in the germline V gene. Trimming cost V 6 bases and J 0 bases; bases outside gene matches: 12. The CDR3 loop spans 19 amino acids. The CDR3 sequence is CASRRLGLAISSGANVLTF. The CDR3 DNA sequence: TGTGCCAGCAGGAGATTGGGACTAGCAATTTCCTCTGGGGCCAACGTCCTGACTTTC. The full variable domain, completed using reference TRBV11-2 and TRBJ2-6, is EAGVAQSPRYKIIEKRQSVAFWCNPISGHATLYWYQQILGQGPKLLIQFQNNGVVDDSQLPKDRFSAERLKGVDSTLKIQPAKLEDSAVYLCASRRLGLAISSGANVLTFGAGSRLTVL.

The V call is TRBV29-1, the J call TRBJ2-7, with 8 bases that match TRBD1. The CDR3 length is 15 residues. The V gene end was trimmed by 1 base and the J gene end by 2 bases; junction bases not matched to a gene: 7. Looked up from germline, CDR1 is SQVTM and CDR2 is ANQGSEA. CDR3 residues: CSVEVGAGGTYEQYF. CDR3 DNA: TGCAGCGTTGAAGTGGGGGCAGGGGGCACCTACGAGCAGTACTTC.

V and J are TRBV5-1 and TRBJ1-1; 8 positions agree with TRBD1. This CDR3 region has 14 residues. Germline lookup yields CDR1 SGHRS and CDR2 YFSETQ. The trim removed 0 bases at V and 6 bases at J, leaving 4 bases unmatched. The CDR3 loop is CASSLARGLSEAFF. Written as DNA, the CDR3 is TGCGCCAGCAGCTTGGCCAGGGGGCTCTCTGAAGCTTTCTTT.

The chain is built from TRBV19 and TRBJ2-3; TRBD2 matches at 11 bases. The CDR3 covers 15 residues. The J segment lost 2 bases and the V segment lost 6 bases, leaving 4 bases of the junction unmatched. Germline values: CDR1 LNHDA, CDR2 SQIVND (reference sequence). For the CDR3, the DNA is TGTGCCAGTAGGGGACTAGCGGCACTCACAGATACGCAGTATTTT. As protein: CASRGLAALTDTQYF.

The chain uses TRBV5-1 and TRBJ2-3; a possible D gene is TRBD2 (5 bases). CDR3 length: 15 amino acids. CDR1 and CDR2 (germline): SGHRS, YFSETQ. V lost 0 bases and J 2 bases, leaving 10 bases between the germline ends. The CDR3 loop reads CASSLAPSTTDTQYF. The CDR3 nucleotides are TGCGCCAGCAGCTTGGCGCCTAGCACCACAGATACGCAGTATTTT. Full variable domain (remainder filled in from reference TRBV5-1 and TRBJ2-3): KAGVTQTPRYLIKTRGQQVTLSCSPISGHRSVSWYQQTPGQGLQFLFEYFSETQRNKGNFPGRFSGRQFSNSRSEMNVSTLELGDSALYLCASSLAPSTTDTQYFGPGTRLTVL.

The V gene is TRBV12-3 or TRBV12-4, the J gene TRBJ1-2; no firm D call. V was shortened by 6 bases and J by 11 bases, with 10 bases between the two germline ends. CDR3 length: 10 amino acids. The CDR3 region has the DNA TGTGCCAGCAGCCGCGGCCGTTACACCTTC. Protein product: CASSRGRYTF.

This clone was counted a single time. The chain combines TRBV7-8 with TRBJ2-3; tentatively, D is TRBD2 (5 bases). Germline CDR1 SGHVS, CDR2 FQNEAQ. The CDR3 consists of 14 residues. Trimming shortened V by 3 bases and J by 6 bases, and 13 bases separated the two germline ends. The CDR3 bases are TGTGCCAGCAGCTTCGACGGAGGCTGGGATACGCAGTATTTT. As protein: CASSFDGGWDTQYF. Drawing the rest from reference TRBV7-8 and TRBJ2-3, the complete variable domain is GAGVSQSPRYKVAKRGQDVALRCDPISGHVSLFWYQQALGQGPEFLTYFQNEAQLDKSGLPSDRFFAERPEGSVSTLKIQRTQQEDSAVYLCASSFDGGWDTQYFGPGTRLTVL.

Here the CDR3 DNA reads TGTGCCAGCAGCTTGGCCCGCGGTGACAGGCTCTACGAGCAGTACTTC. As protein: CASSLARGDRLYEQYF. The V call is TRBV5-5, the J call TRBJ2-7; D is possibly TRBD1 (6 bases). CDR3 length: 16 residues. Germline V lookup: CDR1 SGHKS, CDR2 YYEKEE (reference sequence). V was trimmed by 0 bases and J by 3 bases, leaving 16 bases between them.

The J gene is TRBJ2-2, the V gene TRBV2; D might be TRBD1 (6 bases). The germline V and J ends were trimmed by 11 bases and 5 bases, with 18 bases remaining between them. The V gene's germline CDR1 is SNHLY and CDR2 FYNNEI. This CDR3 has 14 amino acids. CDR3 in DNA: TGTGCCGGAAAGGTACAGGGTGGAACCGGGGAGCTGTTTTTT. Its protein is CAGKVQGGTGELFF.

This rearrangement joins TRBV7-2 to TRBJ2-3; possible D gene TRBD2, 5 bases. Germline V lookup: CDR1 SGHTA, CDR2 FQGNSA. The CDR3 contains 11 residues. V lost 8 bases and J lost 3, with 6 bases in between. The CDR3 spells CASGGTDTQYF. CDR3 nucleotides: TGTGCCAGCGGCGGGACAGATACGCAGTATTTT.

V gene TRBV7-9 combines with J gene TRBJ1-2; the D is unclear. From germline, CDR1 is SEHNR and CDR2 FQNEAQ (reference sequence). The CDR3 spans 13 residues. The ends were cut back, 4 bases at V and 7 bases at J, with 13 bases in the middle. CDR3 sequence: CASSSRTTSGYTF. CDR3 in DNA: TGTGCCAGCAGCTCGCGCACGACTTCTGGCTACACCTTC.

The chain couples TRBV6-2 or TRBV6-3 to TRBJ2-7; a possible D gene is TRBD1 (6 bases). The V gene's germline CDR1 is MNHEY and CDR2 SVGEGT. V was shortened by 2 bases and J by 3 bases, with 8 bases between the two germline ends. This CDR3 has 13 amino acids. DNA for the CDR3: TGTGCCAGCAGTTACGACAGGTACTACGAGCAGTACTTC. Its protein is CASSYDRYYEQYF.

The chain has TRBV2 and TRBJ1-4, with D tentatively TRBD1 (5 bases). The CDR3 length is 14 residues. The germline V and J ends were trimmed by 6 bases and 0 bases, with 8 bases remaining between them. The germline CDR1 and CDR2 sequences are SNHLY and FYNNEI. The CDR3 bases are TGTGCCAGCAGAAGACAGTCAACTAATGAAAAACTGTTTTTT. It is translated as CASRRQSTNEKLFF.